This entry lists 16 T cell receptor beta chains sequenced from one sample in a study of blood T cell repertoires in COVID-19. TCRdb's table, derived via immunoSEQ multiplex PCR, lists solely in-frame clones and lacks some. The table has 200,000 or so clones, approximately 84% seen once. The sample was peripheral blood. These receptors all come from a human donor with acute or convalescent COVID-19. The donor label of this sample is uncertain.

The J gene is TRBJ1-1, the V gene TRBV27, with D tentatively TRBD1 (5 bases). Germline V gene sequence: CDR1 MNHEY, CDR2 SMNVEV (reference sequence). V lost 6 bases and J 1 base, leaving 18 bases between the germline ends. This CDR3 comprises 16 residues. CDR3 in amino acids: CASSHGQGWGNTEAFF. CDR3 DNA sequence: TGTGCCAGCAGCCATGGGCAGGGCTGGGGGAACACTGAAGCTTTCTTT.

This clone was recorded only once. The genes are TRBV7-6 and TRBJ2-7; TRBD2 aligns across 13 bases. This CDR3 contains 16 residues. Germline-derived CDR1 and CDR2 are SGHVS and FNYEAQ. Trimming took 1 base from V and 2 from J; bases not matched to a gene: 2. The CDR3 nucleotides are TGTGCCAGCAGCTTAGAGGGACTAGCGGGACCCTACGAGCAGTACTTC. It yields the protein CASSLEGLAGPYEQYF.

CDR3 DNA sequence: TGTGCCAGCAGCACCAGACAGGGCAGCAATCAGCCCCAGCATTTT. It yields the protein CASSTRQGSNQPQHF. This chain connects TRBV7-2 to TRBJ1-5; 7 bases line up with TRBD1. Per the germline V gene, CDR1 is SGHTA and CDR2 is FQGNSA. The V gene end was trimmed by 5 bases and the J gene end by 1 base; junction bases not matched to a gene: 5. This CDR3 has 15 amino acids.

V is TRBV28 and J is TRBJ1-4; the D gene is possibly TRBD1 (6 bases). CDR3 length: 15 residues. V was shortened by 6 bases and J by 7 bases, with 18 bases between the two germline ends. Germline lookup yields CDR1 MDHEN and CDR2 SYDVKM. CDR3 in amino acids: CASSSNRELGEKLFF. CDR3 in DNA: TGTGCCAGCAGCTCAAACAGGGAACTGGGTGAAAAACTGTTTTTT.

The genes are TRBV5-1 and TRBJ2-2; D is ambiguous. Between the trimmed V and J ends, which lost 0 bases and 6 bases, there was a span of 9 bases. Germline-derived CDR1 and CDR2 are SGHRS and YFSETQ. The CDR3 spans 14 residues. CDR3: CASSLGGDAGELFF. The CDR3 DNA reads as TGCGCCAGCAGCTTGGGTGGAGACGCCGGGGAGCTGTTTTTT.

This rearrangement joins TRBV19 to TRBJ2-7; possibly TRBD1 for D (6 bases). Germline V gene lookup returns CDR1 LNHDA and CDR2 SQIVND (reference sequence). The CDR3 loop spans 15 amino acids. V lost 4 bases and J 4 bases, leaving 17 bases between the germline ends. CDR3 coding DNA: TGTGCCAGTAGTACCACTTTTACGAGGGGGTACGAGCAGTACTTC. Translating gives CASSTTFTRGYEQYF. The full variable domain, its missing parts supplied by reference TRBV19 and TRBJ2-7, is DGGITQSPKYLFRKEGQNVTLSCEQNLNHDAMYWYRQDPGQGLRLIYYSQIVNDFQKGDIAEGYSVSREKKESFPLTVTSAQKNPTAFYLCASSTTFTRGYEQYFGPGTRLTVT.

The rearrangement uses TRBV2 and TRBJ2-3, with D possibly matching TRBD2 (7 bases). This CDR3 comprises 14 residues. V was trimmed by 7 bases and J by 5 bases, leaving 16 bases between them. Per the germline V gene, CDR1 is SNHLY and CDR2 is FYNNEI. CDR3 amino acids: CASNPREGGDTQYF. DNA for the CDR3: TGTGCCAGCAATCCGAGGGAGGGGGGAGATACGCAGTATTTT. The full variable domain, completed using reference TRBV2 and TRBJ2-3, is EPEVTQTPSHQVTQMGQEVILRCVPISNHLYFYWYRQILGQKVEFLVSFYNNEISEKSEIFDDQFSVERPDGSNFTLKIRSTKLEDSAMYFCASNPREGGDTQYFGPGTRLTVL.

The chain links TRBV30 to TRBJ1-2; weak D call: TRBD1 (6 bases). The germline CDR1 and CDR2 sequences are GTSNPN and SVGIG (reference sequence). The CDR3 has 13 residues. Trimming took off 0 bases at V and 6 bases at J, with 11 bases between the two ends. This CDR3 is CAWSVGGANGYTF. The CDR3 DNA follows: TGTGCCTGGAGTGTAGGGGGGGCGAATGGCTACACCTTC. The full variable domain, its missing parts supplied by reference TRBV30 and TRBJ1-2, is SQTIHQWPATLVQPVGSPLSLECTVEGTSNPNLYWYRQAAGRGLQLLFYSVGIGQISSEVPQNLSASRPQDRQFILSSKKLLLSDSGFYLCAWSVGGANGYTFGSGTRLTVV.

The rearrangement joins TRBV28 to TRBJ1-2, with TRBD1 matching 10 bases. Trimming at V came to 6 bases and at J to 8 bases, leaving 6 bases not matched to a gene. CDR1 and CDR2 from the germline V gene are MDHEN and SYDVKM. This CDR3 is built from 13 residues. The CDR3 DNA reads as TGTGCCAGCAGAGGGACAGGGGCATTGGGCTACACCTTC. Protein sequence: CASRGTGALGYTF.

In this sample, this clone turned up a few times. The CDR3 DNA reads as TGTGCCTGGAGTGAGCTCGGCGGGATTTCACCCCTCCACTTT. Translated, it gives CAWSELGGISPLHF. The chain combines TRBV30 with TRBJ1-6; D remains unclear. The V end was cut by 1 base, the J end by 9 bases, with 13 bases between. CDR1 GTSNPN and CDR2 SVGIG come from the germline V gene (reference sequence). The CDR3 runs to 14 residues.

This rearrangement joins TRBV3-1 (or the pseudogene TRBV3-2) to TRBJ2-7, with 9 bases aligning to TRBD2. This CDR3 is built from 15 residues. The V segment lost 4 bases and the J segment 6 bases; nucleotides outside the gene matches: 10. Germline CDR1 reads LGHDT; CDR2 reads YNNKEL (reference sequence). Here the CDR3 DNA reads TGTGCCAGCAGCCTCGGGACTAGCCCTGTGGGCGAGCAGTACTTC. It yields the protein CASSLGTSPVGEQYF.

V gene TRBV6-2 or TRBV6-3 combines with J gene TRBJ2-1, with a weak D call TRBD2 (6 bases). V lost 0 bases and J 6 bases, leaving 12 bases between the germline ends. The CDR3 contains 15 residues. CDR1 MNHEY and CDR2 SVGEGT come from the germline V gene. The CDR3 loop reads CASSYSILAFNEQFF. The CDR3 DNA reads TGTGCCAGCAGTTACTCCATTCTAGCGTTCAATGAGCAGTTCTTC.

The rearrangement links TRBV18 to TRBJ1-2; 9 nucleotides agree with TRBD1. V was pared by 3 bases and J by 4 bases, with 6 bases of the junction left unmatched. The CDR3 runs 15 residues. The V gene's germline CDR1 is KGHSH and CDR2 LQKENI. Here the CDR3 reads CASSPPDRGSYGYTF. Written as DNA, the CDR3 is TGTGCCAGCTCACCCCCGGACAGGGGTTCCTATGGCTACACCTTC.

The chain has TRBV27 and TRBJ1-1, with TRBD1 matching 7 bases. The CDR3 consists of 16 residues. Germline CDR1 is MNHEY and CDR2 is SMNVEV (reference sequence). J lost 0 bases, V lost 2 bases, and 6 bases had no gene match. DNA of the CDR3: TGTGCCAGCAGTTTAAGAACGGGACAGCTGAACACTGAAGCTTTCTTT. This sequence encodes CASSLRTGQLNTEAFF.

The chain is built from TRBV18 and TRBJ1-2; the D gene is possibly TRBD1 (6 bases). The V gene lost 3 bases and the J gene lost 4 bases, with 18 bases spanning the gap. CDR1 and CDR2 from the germline V gene are KGHSH and LQKENI. The CDR3 runs 16 residues. DNA for the CDR3: TGTGCCAGCTCACCTAATTCGACAGGTCGATCCTATGGCTACACCTTC. Translation gives CASSPNSTGRSYGYTF.

The V and J genes are TRBV5-1 and TRBJ1-5; possible D gene TRBD1, 6 bases. Germline V gene data show CDR1 as SGHRS and CDR2 as YFSETQ. V lost 6 bases, J lost 6 bases, and 13 bases lay in between. CDR3 length: 13 residues. The CDR3 loop reads CASTQGDGQPQHF. CDR3 DNA: TGCGCCAGCACACAGGGTGACGGTCAGCCCCAGCATTTT. Using reference TRBV5-1 and TRBJ1-5 for the parts outside the CDR3, the full variable domain is KAGVTQTPRYLIKTRGQQVTLSCSPISGHRSVSWYQQTPGQGLQFLFEYFSETQRNKGNFPGRFSGRQFSNSRSEMNVSTLELGDSALYLCASTQGDGQPQHFGDGTRLSIL.